This entry concerns a single TCR beta chain. Antigen specificity is unknown. The data derive from a study of shared clonotypes between healthy human individuals. Across the study: Donors had three CD4 naive, three CD4 memory, two CD8 naive and one CD8 memory plate apiece. General study points: Rarefaction demonstrated incomplete sorted-subset sequencing despite large depth.

The CDR3 is made up of 14 amino acids. The germline V and J ends were trimmed by 4 bases and 5 bases, with 15 bases remaining between them. Germline CDR1 reads SGDLS; CDR2 reads YYNGEE. Data came from immunoSEQ multiplex PCR; TCRdb stores just in-frame clones and leaves some out. The table lists approximately 590,000 clones, nearly 97% of them singletons. The naive CD8 subset, CD45RO-negative cells positively selected for CCR7, excluded terminally differentiated effector memory CD45RA+ cells. All donors were healthy HIV-negative adults lacking recent acute infections or vaccinations. V usage is TRBV9 and J usage is TRBJ2-5; weak D call: TRBD2 (6 bases). This TCR was sampled from a woman in her thirties in good health. Sequencing was carried out using naive CD8+ T cells sorted from blood. The DNA of the CDR3 is TGTGCCAGCAGCCCATACGGAGGGGACGAGACCCAGTACTTC. Protein sequence: CASSPYGGDETQYF.